One sample yielded the 5 T cell receptor beta chains listed below, sequenced in a study of read filtering for tumor transcriptome and immune sequencing. This library used roughly 400 ng RNA and molecular barcoded adaptors spanning alpha/delta and beta/gamma chains. TCRdb passed the reads through MiXCR, listing each CDR3 protein once. The table lists under 50,000 distinct CDR3 sequences, around 13% of them singletons. Material: a population of CD138-negative cells sorted from bone marrow. Receptors originate from a donor over 35 with multiple myeloma.

A remark on this clonotype: Given a much more abundant clone one base away, this may be a read error. The V and J genes are TRBV7-9 and TRBJ2-5; D unclear. The CDR3 length is 13 residues. Germline V lookup: CDR1 SEHNR, CDR2 FQNEAQ (reference sequence). V lost 7 bases to trimming and J lost 3 bases, with 12 bases between them. The CDR3 DNA follows: TGTGCCAGCACTCCTAGGAGAGAAGAGACCCAGTACTTC. It translates to CASTPRREETQYF. Full variable domain (outside the CDR3, taken from reference TRBV7-9 and TRBJ2-5): DTGVSQNPRHKITKRGQNVTFRCDPISEHNRLYWYRQTLGQGPEFLTYFQNEAQLEKSRLLSDRFSAERPKGSFSTLEIQRTEQGDSAMYLCASTPRREETQYFGPGTRLLVL.

In regard to this clonotype: The germline gene is not matched at one end of the junction; a read error may be the cause. The rearrangement links TRBV4-2 to TRBJ2-7; a possible D gene is TRBD1 (5 bases). The CDR3 is 16 residues long. CDR1 and CDR2 (germline): LGHNA, YNFKEQ. The CDR3 here is CASGQGARRSSYEQYF. CDR3 nucleotide sequence: TGTGCCAGCGGCCAAGGGGCACGCCGGTCATCCTACGAGCAGTACTTC.

This clonotype was detected ten times or more. The chain combines TRBV7-2 with TRBJ1-1; D remains unclear. Germline V gene lookup returns CDR1 SGHTA and CDR2 FQGNSA. The CDR3 is made up of 16 amino acids. The V gene lost 0 bases and the J gene lost 2 bases, with 13 bases spanning the gap. The CDR3 sequence is CASSLAWEGANTEAFF. Here the CDR3 DNA reads TGTGCCAGCAGCTTAGCGTGGGAGGGAGCTAACACTGAAGCTTTCTTT.

Ten or more counts support this clonotype. Here the CDR3 reads CASSPSGRSYNEQFF. The CDR3, as DNA: TGTGCCAGCTCACCTTCGGGACGGTCTTACAATGAGCAGTTCTTC. The chain uses TRBV18 and TRBJ2-1; either TRBD1 or TRBD2 may fit D (5 bases each). Trimming took 3 bases from V and 4 from J, leaving 13 bases between them. Germline V gene sequence: CDR1 KGHSH, CDR2 LQKENI. The CDR3 is made up of 15 amino acids.

This clonotype has at least ten counts. The chain links TRBV5-5 to TRBJ2-7, with 14 bases identical to TRBD2. The CDR3 spans 19 residues. CDR1 is SGHKS, CDR2 YYEKEE, per germline (reference sequence). V dropped 4 bases and J dropped 2; count of bases not matched to a gene: 14. CDR3 protein: CASSLREGGTSGGPYEQYF. CDR3 DNA: TGTGCCAGCAGCCTTCGAGAGGGGGGGACTAGCGGGGGCCCCTACGAGCAGTACTTC.